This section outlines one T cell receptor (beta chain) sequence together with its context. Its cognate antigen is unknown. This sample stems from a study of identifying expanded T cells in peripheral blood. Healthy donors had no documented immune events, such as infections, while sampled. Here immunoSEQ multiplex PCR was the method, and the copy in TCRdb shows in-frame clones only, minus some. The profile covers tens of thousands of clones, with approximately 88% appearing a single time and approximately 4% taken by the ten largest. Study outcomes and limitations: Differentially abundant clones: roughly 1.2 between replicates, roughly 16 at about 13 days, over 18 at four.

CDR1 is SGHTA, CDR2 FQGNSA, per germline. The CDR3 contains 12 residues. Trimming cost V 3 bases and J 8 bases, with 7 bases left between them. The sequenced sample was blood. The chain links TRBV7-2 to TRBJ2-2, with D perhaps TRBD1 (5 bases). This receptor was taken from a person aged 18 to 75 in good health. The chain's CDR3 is CASSLDKGELFF. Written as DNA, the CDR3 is TGTGCCAGCAGCTTGGACAAAGGGGAGCTGTTTTTT.